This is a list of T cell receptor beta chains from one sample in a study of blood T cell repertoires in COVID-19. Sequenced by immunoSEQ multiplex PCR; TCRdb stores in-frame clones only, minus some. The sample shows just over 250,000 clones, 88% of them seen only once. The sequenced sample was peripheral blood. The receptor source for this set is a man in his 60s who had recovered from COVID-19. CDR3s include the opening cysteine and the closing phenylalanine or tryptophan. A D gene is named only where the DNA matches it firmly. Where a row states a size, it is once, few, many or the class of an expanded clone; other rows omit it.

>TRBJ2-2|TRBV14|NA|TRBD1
CASSQMDRGANTGELFF
TGTGCCAGCAGCCAAATGGACAGGGGCGCGAACACCGGGGAGCTGTTTTTT
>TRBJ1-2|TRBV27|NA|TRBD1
CASTHRQGGSYGYTF
TGTGCCAGCACCCACCGACAGGGTGGTTCCTATGGCTACACCTTC
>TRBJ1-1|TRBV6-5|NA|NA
CASSYFTTGNTEAFF
TGTGCCAGCAGTTACTTCACGACGGGGAACACTGAAGCTTTCTTT
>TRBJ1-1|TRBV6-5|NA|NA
CASSITENTEAFF
TGTGCCAGCAGTATAACAGAGAACACTGAAGCTTTCTTT
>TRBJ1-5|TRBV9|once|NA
CASSVGAGGYQPQHF
TGTGCCAGCAGCGTGGGCGCGGGGGGGTATCAGCCCCAGCATTTT
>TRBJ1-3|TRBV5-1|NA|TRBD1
CASSLDRGPDTIYF
TGCGCCAGCAGCCTGGACAGGGGGCCTGACACCATATATTTT
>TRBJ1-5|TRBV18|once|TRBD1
CASSPTTGEGYQPQHF
TGTGCCAGCTCACCCACGACAGGGGAGGGTTATCAGCCCCAGCATTTT
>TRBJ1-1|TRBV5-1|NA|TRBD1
CASSLLTGLNTEAFF
TGCGCCAGCAGCCTGCTGACAGGGTTGAACACTGAAGCTTTCTTT
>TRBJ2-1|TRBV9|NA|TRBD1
CASSALRQGRAPQFF
TGTGCCAGCAGCGCGCTAAGACAGGGAAGGGCCCCCCAGTTCTTC
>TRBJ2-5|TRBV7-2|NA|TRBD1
CASSLRPDRGGEETQYF
TGTGCCAGCAGCTTACGTCCGGACAGGGGAGGAGAAGAGACCCAGTACTTC
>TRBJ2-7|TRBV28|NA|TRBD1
CASSYRGSSYEQYF
TGTGCCAGCAGCTACAGGGGGAGCTCCTACGAGCAGTACTTC
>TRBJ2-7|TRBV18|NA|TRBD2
CASSRGTSGYEQYF
TGTGCCAGCTCCCGAGGGACTAGCGGTTACGAGCAGTACTTC
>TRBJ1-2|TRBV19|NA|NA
CASTETVNYGYTF
TGTGCCAGTACCGAAACAGTAAACTATGGCTACACCTTC
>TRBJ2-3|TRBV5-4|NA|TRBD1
CASSMGQGLSYTQYF
TGTGCCAGCAGCATGGGACAGGGGCTTAGTTATACGCAGTATTTT
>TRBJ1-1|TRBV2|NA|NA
CASSLARGAVTEAFF
TGTGCCAGCAGTCTCGCCCGGGGGGCGGTCACTGAAGCTTTCTTT
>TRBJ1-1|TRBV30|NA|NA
CAWSVPRERGTEAFF
TGTGCCTGGAGTGTCCCCAGGGAAAGGGGCACTGAAGCTTTCTTT
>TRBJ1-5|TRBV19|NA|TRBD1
CASSTNTPGQGGGQPQHF
TGTGCCAGTAGTACGAACACCCCAGGACAGGGGGGAGGGCAGCCCCAGCATTTT
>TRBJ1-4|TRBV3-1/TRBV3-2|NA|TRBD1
CASSQRQGTNEKLFF
TGTGCCAGCAGCCAACGACAGGGAACTAATGAAAAACTGTTTTTT
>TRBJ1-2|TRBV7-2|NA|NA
CASSLLGASTNYGYTF
TGTGCCAGCAGCCTCCTGGGGGCCTCTACTAACTATGGCTACACCTTC
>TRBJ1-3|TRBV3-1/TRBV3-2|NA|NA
CASSQETVRNTIYF
TGTGCCAGCAGCCAAGAGACAGTTCGAAACACCATATATTTT